This record covers a single T cell receptor beta chain. Sequenced by immunoSEQ multiplex PCR; TCRdb stores in-frame clones only, minus some. Of under 90,000 clones listed, 89% are singletons. Germline loops: CDR1 MGHRA, CDR2 YSYEKL. The CDR3 is 14 residues long. V lost 1 base and J lost 6, with 12 bases in between. These data belong to a study of OX40 agonist ivuxolimab in advanced cancers. The V call is TRBV4-1, the J call TRBJ1-2; D call uncertain. The sample consisted of CD4+ or CD8+ T cells sorted from blood, taken in a trial of the OX40 agonist ivuxolimab. The sequence was obtained from an adult with an advanced solid tumor such as melanoma, head and neck, liver or kidney cancer. The CDR3: CASSQGGPVDGYTF. The CDR3 bases are TGCGCCAGCAGCCAAGGAGGGCCGGTGGATGGCTACACCTTC.